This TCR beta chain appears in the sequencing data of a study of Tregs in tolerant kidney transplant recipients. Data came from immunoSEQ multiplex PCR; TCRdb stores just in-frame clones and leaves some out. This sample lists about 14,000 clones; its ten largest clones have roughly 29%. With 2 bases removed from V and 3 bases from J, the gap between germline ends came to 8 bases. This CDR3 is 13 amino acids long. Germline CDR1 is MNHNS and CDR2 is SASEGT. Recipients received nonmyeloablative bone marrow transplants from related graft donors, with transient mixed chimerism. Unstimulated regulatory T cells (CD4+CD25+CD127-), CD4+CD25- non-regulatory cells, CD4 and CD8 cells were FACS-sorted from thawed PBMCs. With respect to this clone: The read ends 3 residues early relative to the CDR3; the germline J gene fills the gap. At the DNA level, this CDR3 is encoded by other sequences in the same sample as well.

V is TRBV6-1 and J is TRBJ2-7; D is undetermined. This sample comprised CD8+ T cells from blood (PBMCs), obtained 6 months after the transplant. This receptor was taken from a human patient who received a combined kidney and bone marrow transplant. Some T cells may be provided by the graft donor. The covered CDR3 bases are TGTGCCAGCAGTGAATTCGGCGGCTACGAG. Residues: CASSEFGGYE. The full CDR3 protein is CASSEFGGYEQYF.